This T cell receptor (beta chain) was sequenced in a study of T cell responses to AZD1222 COVID-19 vaccine. Study at large: Investigators merged groups given second doses at roughly 4 or roughly 12 weeks. Study-level points and caveats: The donor group comprised mostly white British people and more females; the analysis possibly underestimated clonal diversity. Compared with day 0, the breadth and depth of the Spike-specific TCR repertoire rose significantly after two doses of AZD1222. Vaccine-associated CD4 TCRs spanned spike, dominant at 160-218 and 743-854.

Germline values: CDR1 SGHAT, CDR2 FQNNGV. The CDR3 covers 15 residues. With 6 bases clipped from V and 1 base from J, the junction kept 2 bases outside the gene matches. TCRdb's table, derived via immunoSEQ multiplex PCR, lists solely in-frame clones and lacks some. Of approximately 110,000 clones in the sample, about 94% were seen once. On this clone itself: Its antigen is currently unknown.

The sample consisted of peripheral blood, taken on day 0 of AZD1222 vaccination. The sequence came from an adult in good health. This chain links TRBV11-2 with TRBJ1-3, with 11 bases aligning to TRBD1. CDR3 nucleotides: TGTGCCAGCAGGGACAGGGGGCGGTCTGGAAACACCATATATTTT. Translated, it gives CASRDRGRSGNTIYF.